Below are 12 T cell receptor beta chains sequenced from a single sample in a study of blood T cell repertoires in COVID-19. Here immunoSEQ multiplex PCR was the method, and the copy in TCRdb shows in-frame clones only, minus some. The repertoire holds fewer than 200,000 clones, with approximately 91% as singletons. The sample taken for sequencing was peripheral blood. All receptors come from a man between 18 and 29 years old with COVID-19, enrolled during active disease.

V usage is TRBV12-3 or TRBV12-4 and J usage is TRBJ2-7; D might be TRBD1 (6 bases). The length of the CDR3 is 12 residues. V shed 6 bases and J shed 3 bases, with 9 bases lying between them. The DNA for the CDR3 is TGTGCCAGCAGCCCAGGGGTCTACGAGCAGTACTTC. It yields the protein CASSPGVYEQYF.

This clone was recorded once. The rearrangement joins TRBV10-3 to TRBJ2-6; 9 bases line up with TRBD1. CDR3 size: 17 residues. Germline V gene data show CDR1 as ENHRY and CDR2 as SYGVKD. V shed 3 bases and J 0 bases; nucleotides not matched to a gene: 3. CDR3 protein: CAISDRDRASGANVLTF. In DNA form, the CDR3 reads TGTGCCATCAGTGACCGGGACAGGGCCTCTGGGGCCAACGTCCTGACTTTC.

The V call is TRBV2, the J call TRBJ2-1; 9 bases fit TRBD2. V shed 5 bases, J shed 9 bases, and the junction held 17 bases outside the gene matches. CDR1 SNHLY and CDR2 FYNNEI come from the germline V gene. This CDR3 region has 17 residues. The CDR3 loop is CASSHHKAGGGGGEQFF. The CDR3 nucleotides are TGTGCCAGCAGTCACCACAAAGCGGGAGGTGGTGGTGGTGAGCAGTTCTTC. The full variable domain, with the rest looked up from reference TRBV2 and TRBJ2-1, is EPEVTQTPSHQVTQMGQEVILRCVPISNHLYFYWYRQILGQKVEFLVSFYNNEISEKSEIFDDQFSVERPDGSNFTLKIRSTKLEDSAMYFCASSHHKAGGGGGEQFFGPGTRLTVL.

J is TRBJ2-3 and V is TRBV2; TRBD2 matches 9 bases. Germline-derived CDR1 and CDR2 are SNHLY and FYNNEI. V trimming: 5 bases; J trimming: 6 bases; junction bases outside the gene matches: 6. The CDR3 is made up of 14 amino acids. The CDR3 protein is CASSSAGGSDTQYF. The CDR3, as DNA: TGTGCCAGCAGTTCGGCGGGAGGGAGTGATACGCAGTATTTT.

The rearrangement joins TRBV4-1 to TRBJ1-2; 10 nucleotides line up with TRBD1. The CDR3 totals 14 residues. With V trimmed by 8 bases and J by 6 bases, 9 bases remained unmatched. Germline V CDR1 and CDR2: MGHRA, YSYEKL. CDR3 sequence reads: CASGPGQGTNGYTF. Here the CDR3 DNA reads TGCGCCAGCGGACCGGGACAGGGGACAAATGGCTACACCTTC.

V gene TRBV9 combines with J gene TRBJ2-1; possible D gene TRBD2, 5 bases. The CDR3 is 11 amino acids. Germline V CDR1 and CDR2: SGDLS, YYNGEE. V gave up 4 bases and J gave up 10 bases, with 9 bases separating them. CDR3 sequence reads: CASSQREEQFF. The CDR3 DNA follows: TGTGCCAGCAGCCAGAGGGAGGAGCAGTTCTTC.

The chain employs TRBV2 and TRBJ2-7; 14 bases are a match to TRBD2. V shed 9 bases and J 6 bases; nucleotides not matched to a gene: 10. Germline V gives CDR1 SNHLY, CDR2 FYNNEI. CDR3 size: 15 residues. The CDR3 region is CARTPGLAGVGEQYF. The CDR3 nucleotides are TGTGCCAGAACACCGGGACTAGCGGGAGTGGGCGAGCAGTACTTC. The full variable domain, its missing parts supplied by reference TRBV2 and TRBJ2-7, is EPEVTQTPSHQVTQMGQEVILRCVPISNHLYFYWYRQILGQKVEFLVSFYNNEISEKSEIFDDQFSVERPDGSNFTLKIRSTKLEDSAMYFCARTPGLAGVGEQYFGPGTRLTVT.

This rearrangement joins TRBV13 to TRBJ1-5, with a weak D call TRBD1 (6 bases). This CDR3 is 14 amino acids long. Trimming took off 4 bases at V and 4 bases at J, with 11 bases between the two ends. The germline gives CDR1 PRHDT, CDR2 FYEKMQ (reference sequence). The CDR3 is CASSSRQENQPQHF. DNA for the CDR3: TGTGCCAGCAGCTCCCGACAGGAAAATCAGCCCCAGCATTTT.

V and J are TRBV5-1 and TRBJ2-3; D is uncertain. Deletions cut 0 bases from V and 3 bases from J, with 14 bases between. Germline V gene lookup returns CDR1 SGHRS and CDR2 YFSETQ. The CDR3 is 16 amino acids. CDR3 sequence reads: CASSLGANTQTDTQYF. The CDR3 region has the DNA TGCGCCAGCAGCTTGGGGGCCAACACTCAGACAGATACGCAGTATTTT.

V usage is TRBV3-1 (or the pseudogene TRBV3-2) and J usage is TRBJ2-2, with TRBD2 matching over 7 bases. V lost 2 bases to trimming and J lost 13 bases; unmatched junction nucleotides: 13. CDR1 and CDR2 (germline): LGHDT, YNNKEL (reference sequence). The CDR3 totals 15 residues. The CDR3 here is CASSQPLAAGGGLFF. The DNA for the CDR3 is TGTGCCAGCAGCCAACCGCTAGCGGCCGGGGGAGGGCTGTTTTTT.

This clone is a singleton in its sample. This sequence joins TRBV6-2 or TRBV6-3 and TRBJ2-7, with 11 bases lining up with TRBD2. The CDR3 is 15 residues long. Germline CDR1 is MNHEY and CDR2 is SVGEGT. V lost 6 bases to trimming and J lost 2 bases; unmatched junction nucleotides: 6. For the CDR3, the DNA is TGTGCCAGCAGCCTACTAGCGGGAGACACCTACGAGCAGTACTTC. Its protein is CASSLLAGDTYEQYF.

Comment on this clone: Different DNA sequences within this sample yield the same CDR3. The rearrangement joins TRBV28 to TRBJ1-2; no reliable D call. Germline CDR1 is MDHEN and CDR2 is SYDVKM. The CDR3 extends over 11 amino acids. Trimming left V 6 bases short and J 2 bases short, with 4 bases between. CDR3 loop: CASSSNYGYTF. The DNA of the CDR3 is TGTGCCAGCAGCTCGAACTATGGCTACACCTTC.